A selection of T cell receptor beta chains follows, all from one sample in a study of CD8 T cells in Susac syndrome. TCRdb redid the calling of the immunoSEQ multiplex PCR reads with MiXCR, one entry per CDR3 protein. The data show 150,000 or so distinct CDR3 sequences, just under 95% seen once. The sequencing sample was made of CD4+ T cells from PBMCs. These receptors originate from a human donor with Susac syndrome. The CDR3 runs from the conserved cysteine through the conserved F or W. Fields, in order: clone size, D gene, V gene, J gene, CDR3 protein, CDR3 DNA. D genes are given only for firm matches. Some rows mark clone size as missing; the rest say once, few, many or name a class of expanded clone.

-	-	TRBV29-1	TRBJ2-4	CSVLLADLAKNIQYF	TGCAGCGTCCTTCTGGCAGATCTAGCCAAAAACATTCAGTACTTC
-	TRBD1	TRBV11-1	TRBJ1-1	CASSQDRINEAFF	TGTGCCAGCAGCCAGGACAGGATTAATGAAGCTTTCTTT
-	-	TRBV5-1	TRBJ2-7	CASSLERASWYEQYF	TGCGCCAGCAGCTTGGAGAGGGCTAGCTGGTACGAGCAGTACTTC
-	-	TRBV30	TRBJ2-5	CAWSQTETQYF	TGTGCCTGGAGTCAGACGGAGACCCAGTACTTC
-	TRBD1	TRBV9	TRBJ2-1	CASSRDRGTYNEQFF	TGTGCCAGCAGCCGGGACAGGGGGACCTACAATGAGCAGTTCTTC
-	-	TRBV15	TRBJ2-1	CATSRVPGEQFF	TGTGCCACCAGCAGAGTCCCGGGGGAGCAGTTCTTC
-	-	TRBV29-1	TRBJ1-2	CSALLPNYGYTF	TGCAGCGCCCTTTTACCTAACTATGGCTACACCTTC
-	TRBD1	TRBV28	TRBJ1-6	CASSGRTRQGSSYNSPLHF	TGTGCCAGCAGTGGCAGGACCAGACAGGGAAGCTCCTATAATTCACCCCTCCACTTT
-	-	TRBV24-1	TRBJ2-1	CATSDHNRGGSDEQFF	TGTGCCACCAGTGACCATAACAGGGGAGGGAGCGATGAGCAGTTCTTC
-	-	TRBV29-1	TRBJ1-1	CSVEVPGGNTEAFF	TGCAGCGTTGAGGTCCCTGGAGGAAACACTGAAGCTTTCTTT
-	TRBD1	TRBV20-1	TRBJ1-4	CSAHVQTGGEKLFF	TGCAGTGCCCATGTCCAGACAGGGGGTGAAAAACTGTTTTTT
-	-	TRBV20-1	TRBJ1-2	CSASEVPLNYGYTF	TGCAGTGCTTCAGAAGTGCCCCTTAACTATGGCTACACCTTC
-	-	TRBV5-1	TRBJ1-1	CASSATAATEAFF	TGCGCCAGCAGCGCCACAGCAGCAACTGAAGCTTTCTTT
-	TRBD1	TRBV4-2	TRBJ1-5	CASSQDRGRQPQHF	TGTGCCAGCAGCCAAGACAGGGGGCGGCAGCCCCAGCATTTT
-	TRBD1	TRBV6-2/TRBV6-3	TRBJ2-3	CASSYSGLSGGGTQYF	TGTGCCAGCAGTTACTCTGGACTATCAGGGGGCGGTACGCAGTATTTT
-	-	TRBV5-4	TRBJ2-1	CASSLEGGLSYNEQFF	TGTGCCAGCAGCTTGGAGGGTGGTCTTTCCTACAATGAGCAGTTCTTC
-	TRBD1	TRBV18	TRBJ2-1	CASSPGTGGMDEQFF	TGTGCCAGCTCACCCGGGACAGGGGGCATGGATGAGCAGTTCTTC
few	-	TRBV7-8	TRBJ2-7	CASSQQGPYEQYF	TGTGCCAGCAGCCAACAGGGCCCCTACGAGCAGTACTTC
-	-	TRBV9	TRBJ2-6	CASSPREGAVGRGANVLTF	TGTGCCAGCAGCCCTAGGGAGGGGGCGGTTGGGAGAGGGGCCAACGTCCTGACTTTC
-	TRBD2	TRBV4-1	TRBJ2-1	CASSRGLAGFTSSYNEQFF	TGCGCCAGCAGCCGCGGACTAGCGGGGTTTACAAGCTCCTACAATGAGCAGTTCTTC
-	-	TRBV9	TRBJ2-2	CASSQSLGGVEELFF	TGTGCCAGCAGCCAATCTCTAGGGGGAGTGGAGGAGCTGTTTTTT
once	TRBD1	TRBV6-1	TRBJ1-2	CASKGQNQDYGYTF	TGTGCCAGCAAGGGACAGAATCAAGACTATGGCTACACCTTC
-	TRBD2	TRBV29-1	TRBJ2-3	CSAVIRSGRSDTQYF	TGCAGCGCCGTCATTCGAAGCGGGAGGTCAGATACGCAGTATTTT
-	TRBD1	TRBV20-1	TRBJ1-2	CSASGTGGKTPGLGGYTF	TGCAGTGCTAGCGGGACAGGGGGCAAAACCCCCGGACTGGGAGGCTACACCTTC
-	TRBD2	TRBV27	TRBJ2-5	CASRHGGALETQYF	TGTGCCAGCAGGCACGGGGGGGCGTTAGAGACCCAGTACTTC
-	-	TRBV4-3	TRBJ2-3	CASSQEELGAPDTQYF	TGCGCCAGCAGCCAAGAAGAGCTTGGGGCCCCCGATACGCAGTATTTT
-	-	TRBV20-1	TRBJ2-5	CSARPPGGPETQYF	TGCAGTGCTAGACCCCCGGGGGGCCCGGAGACCCAGTACTTC
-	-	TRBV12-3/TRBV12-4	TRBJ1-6	CASGIRGLTFALHF	TGTGCCAGCGGGATTCGGGGCCTCACTTTCGCCCTCCACTTT
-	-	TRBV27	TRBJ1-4	CASSSGLSSEKLFF	TGTGCCAGCAGTTCAGGTTTATCGAGCGAAAAACTGTTTTTT
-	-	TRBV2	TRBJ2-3	CASSANRGDTQYF	TGTGCCAGCAGCGCGAACCGGGGCGATACGCAGTATTTT
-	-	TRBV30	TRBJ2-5	CAWSHQETQYF	TGTGCCTGGTCGCACCAAGAGACCCAGTACTTC
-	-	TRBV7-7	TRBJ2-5	CASSFSGHGETQYF	TGTGCTAGCAGCTTCAGCGGCCACGGAGAGACCCAGTACTTC
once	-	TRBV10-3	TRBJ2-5	CAISDLSSPFTETQYF	TGTGCCATCAGTGATTTGTCTAGCCCCTTTACCGAGACCCAGTACTTC
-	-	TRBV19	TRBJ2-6	CASSIRGSSGANVLTF	TGTGCCAGTAGTATCAGGGGTAGCTCTGGGGCCAACGTCCTGACTTTC
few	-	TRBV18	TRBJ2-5	CASSPKQETQYF	TGTGCCAGCTCGCCTAAACAAGAGACCCAGTACTTC